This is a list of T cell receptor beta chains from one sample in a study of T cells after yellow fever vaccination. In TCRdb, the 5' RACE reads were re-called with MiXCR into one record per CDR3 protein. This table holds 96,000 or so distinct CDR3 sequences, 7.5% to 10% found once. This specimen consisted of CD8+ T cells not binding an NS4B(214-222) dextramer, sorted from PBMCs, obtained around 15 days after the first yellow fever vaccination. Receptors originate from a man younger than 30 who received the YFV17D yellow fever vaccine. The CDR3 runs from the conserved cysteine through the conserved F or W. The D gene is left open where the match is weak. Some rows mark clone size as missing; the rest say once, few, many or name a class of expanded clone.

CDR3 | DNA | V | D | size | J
CASSVGPGNTEAFF | TGTGCCAGCAGCGTAGGTCCAGGGAACACTGAAGCTTTCTTT | TRBV9 | - | - | TRBJ1-1
CASSQDSGGGRWNEQFF | TGCGCCAGCAGCCAAGATTCTGGCGGGGGGCGGTGGAATGAGCAGTTCTTC | TRBV4-1 | TRBD2 | - | TRBJ2-1
CASSQDGAAYYGYTF | TGCGCCAGCAGCCAAGACGGGGCAGCGTACTATGGCTACACCTTC | TRBV4-3 | - | - | TRBJ1-2
CSASNGLAGSYEQYF | TGCAGTGCTAGTAATGGACTAGCGGGGTCCTACGAGCAGTACTTC | TRBV20-1 | TRBD2 | - | TRBJ2-7
CASEGDDEQFF | TGCGCCAGCGAAGGCGACGATGAGCAGTTCTTC | TRBV5-1 | - | - | TRBJ2-1
CASSLGGGIQETQYF | TGTGCCAGCAGCTTAGGTGGGGGGATACAAGAGACCCAGTACTTC | TRBV7-2 | - | few | TRBJ2-5
CASSLDSWVLGNTIYF | TGTGCCAGCAGCTTAGACTCCTGGGTGCTCGGAAACACCATATATTTT | TRBV7-2 | - | - | TRBJ1-3
CASSAGLGRSYNSPLHF | TGCGCCAGCAGCGCCGGTCTGGGGCGCTCCTATAATTCACCCCTCCACTTT | TRBV5-1 | - | few | TRBJ1-6
CSVQRGGGTGELFF | TGCAGCGTCCAGCGGGGGGGCGGCACCGGGGAGCTGTTTTTT | TRBV29-1 | TRBD2 | - | TRBJ2-2
CASSHPRQNNQPQHF | TGTGCCAGCAGCCACCCCAGGCAGAACAATCAGCCCCAGCATTTT | TRBV6-2/TRBV6-3 | - | - | TRBJ1-5
CASSLETDIYGYTF | TGTGCCAGCAGCTTAGAGACGGACATCTATGGCTACACCTTC | TRBV7-2 | - | few | TRBJ1-2
CAWSLGGLGQPQHF | TGTGCCTGGAGTCTAGGAGGCCTGGGGCAGCCCCAGCATTTT | TRBV30 | - | few | TRBJ1-5
CASSSGLTSYNEQFF | TGTGCCAGCAGCTCGGGACTGACGTCCTACAATGAGCAGTTCTTC | TRBV7-3 | - | - | TRBJ2-1
CAWKIPNGDEQYF | TGTGCCTGGAAGATCCCTAATGGTGATGAGCAGTATTTT | TRBV30 | - | few | TRBJ2-3
CASTGTPNTEAFF | TGTGCCAGCACCGGGACCCCGAACACTGAAGCTTTCTTT | TRBV6-6 | - | - | TRBJ1-1
CASSLDGFAVSYNEQFF | TGTGCCAGCAGCTTAGATGGTTTCGCGGTCTCCTACAATGAGCAGTTCTTC | TRBV11-2 | - | few | TRBJ2-1
CASSSRAGELFF | TGTGCCAGCAGTTCGAGGGCCGGGGAGCTGTTTTTT | TRBV12-3/TRBV12-4 | - | few | TRBJ2-2
CASSARRTPGNTIYF | TGCGCCAGCAGCGCTAGACGGACTCCAGGAAACACCATATATTTT | TRBV4-1 | - | few | TRBJ1-3
CATNVGGTWHLGNTIYF | TGTGCCACCAATGTGGGGGGCACTTGGCACCTGGGAAACACCATATATTTT | TRBV12-3/TRBV12-4 | - | - | TRBJ1-3
CATRPPLVSGNTIYF | TGTGCCACCAGGCCCCCCTTAGTCTCTGGAAACACCATATATTTT | TRBV10-3 | - | few | TRBJ1-3
CASSNRQGIDDEQFF | TGTGCCAGCAGTAATAGACAGGGTATTGACGATGAGCAGTTCTTC | TRBV11-2 | TRBD1 | many | TRBJ2-1
CASSNTRGLRQPQHF | TGTGCCAGCAGTAACACAAGGGGATTGCGGCAGCCCCAGCATTTT | TRBV6-5 | - | - | TRBJ1-5
CASSQGVWGAGSPLHF | TGCGCCAGCAGCCAAGGCGTATGGGGGGCAGGATCACCCCTCCACTTT | TRBV4-3 | - | few | TRBJ1-6
CASSQDGVSNQPQHF | TGTGCCAGCAGCCAAGACGGGGTTAGCAATCAGCCCCAGCATTTT | TRBV4-2 | - | - | TRBJ1-5
CASSLGARETQYF | TGTGCCAGCAGCCTAGGGGCACGGGAGACCCAGTACTTC | TRBV11-2 | - | few | TRBJ2-5